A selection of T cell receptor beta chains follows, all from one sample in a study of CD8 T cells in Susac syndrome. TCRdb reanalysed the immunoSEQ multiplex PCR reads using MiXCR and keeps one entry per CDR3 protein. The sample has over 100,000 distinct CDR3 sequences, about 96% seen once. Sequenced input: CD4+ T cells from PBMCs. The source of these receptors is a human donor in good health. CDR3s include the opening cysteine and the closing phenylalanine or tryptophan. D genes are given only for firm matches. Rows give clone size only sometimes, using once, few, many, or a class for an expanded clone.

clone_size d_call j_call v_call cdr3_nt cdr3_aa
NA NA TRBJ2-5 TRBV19 TGTGCCAGTAGTATGGGGGACATTCAAGAGACCCAGTACTTC CASSMGDIQETQYF
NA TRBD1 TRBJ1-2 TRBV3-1 TGTGCCAGCAGAGCCGGACAGGGGATTGGCTACACCTTC CASRAGQGIGYTF
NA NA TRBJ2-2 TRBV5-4 TGTGCCAGCAGCTTAAGGACTACCACCGGGGAGCTGTTTTTT CASSLRTTTGELFF
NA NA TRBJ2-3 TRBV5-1 TGCGCCAGCTCGGGGCCTAGCGCAGATACGCAGTATTTT CASSGPSADTQYF
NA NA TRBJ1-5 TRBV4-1 TGCGCCAGCAGCCAGAAAGGAGGGGTCAATCAGCCCCAGCATTTT CASSQKGGVNQPQHF
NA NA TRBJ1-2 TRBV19 TGTGCCAGCAACCGATTACAGGGAATCGGTGGCTACACCTTC CASNRLQGIGGYTF
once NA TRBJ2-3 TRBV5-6 TGTGCCAGCAGCTTCGGGCAAGGGGTACCATCGCCATCAGATACGCAGTATTTT CASSFGQGVPSPSDTQYF
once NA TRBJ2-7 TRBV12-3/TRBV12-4 TGTGCCAGCAGTTCCGGGACGAGGGTATACGAGCAGTACTTC CASSSGTRVYEQYF
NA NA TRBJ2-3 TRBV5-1 TGCGCCAGCAGCTTGGGACGGAGCACAGATACGCAGTATTTT CASSLGRSTDTQYF
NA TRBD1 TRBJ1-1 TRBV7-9 TGTGCCAGCAGCTTAATTGAGGGGGCTGGCACTGAAGCTTTCTTT CASSLIEGAGTEAFF
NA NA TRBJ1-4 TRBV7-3 TGTGCCAGCAGCTCACAGGGACCTGCAACTAATGAAAAACTGTTTTTT CASSSQGPATNEKLFF
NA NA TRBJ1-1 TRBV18 TGTGCCAGCTCACCTGGACAGACGAGCACTGAAGCTTTCTTT CASSPGQTSTEAFF
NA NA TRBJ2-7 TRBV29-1 TGCAGCGTTGAACGGAGCTCCTACGAGCAGTACTTC CSVERSSYEQYF
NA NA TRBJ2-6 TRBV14 TGTGCCAGCAGCCAAGCAGGGAGTGGGGCCAACGTCCTGACTTTC CASSQAGSGANVLTF
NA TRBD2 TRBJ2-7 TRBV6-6 TGTGCCAGCAGTTACGGGACGCGGGAGCTAGCCGAGCAGTACTTC CASSYGTRELAEQYF
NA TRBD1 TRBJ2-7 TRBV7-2 TGTGCCAGCAGCCTCGAGGGAACAGGGGACAGCGAGCAGTACTTC CASSLEGTGDSEQYF
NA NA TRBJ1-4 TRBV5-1 TGCGCCAGCAGCTTGGTGCAGCGGACGAATGAAAAACTGTTTTTT CASSLVQRTNEKLFF
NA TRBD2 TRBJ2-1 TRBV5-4 TGTGCCAGCAGACCGCTAGCGGTCGACTCCTACAATGAGCAGTTCTTC CASRPLAVDSYNEQFF
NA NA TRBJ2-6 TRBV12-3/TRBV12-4 TGTGCCAGCAGCCGTACGCGGGGACTCTCTGGGGCCAACGTCCTGACTTTC CASSRTRGLSGANVLTF
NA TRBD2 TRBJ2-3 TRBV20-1 TGCAGTGCCATTATAGCGGGGGGCCACCGAATGTTGGTAGATACGCAGTATTTT CSAIIAGGHRMLVDTQYF
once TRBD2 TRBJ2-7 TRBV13 TGTGCCAGCAGCCCTGGGACTAGCTATTCCTACGAGCAGTACTTC CASSPGTSYSYEQYF
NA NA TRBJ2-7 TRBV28 TGTGCCAGCAGTTTAGCGGGGGACACGCTTTTGGACGAGCAGTACTTC CASSLAGDTLLDEQYF
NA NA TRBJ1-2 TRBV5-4 TGTGCCAGCAGCTGGGACCCCACGGGCTATGGCTACACCTTC CASSWDPTGYGYTF
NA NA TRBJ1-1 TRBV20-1 TGCAGTGCTAGAGCTGGGCCGCTTGAAGCTTTCTTT CSARAGPLEAFF
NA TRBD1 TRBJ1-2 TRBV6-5 TGTGCCAGCAGTTACCACAGGGGGCGAGACAACTATGGCTACACCTTC CASSYHRGRDNYGYTF
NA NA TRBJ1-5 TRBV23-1 TGCGCCAGTCACGCGGGAGGGAGGAGCAATCAGCCCCAGCATTTT CASHAGGRSNQPQHF
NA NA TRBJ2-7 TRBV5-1 TGCGCCAGCAGCTTGGAAGCGACTAGTACCTACGAGCAGTACTTC CASSLEATSTYEQYF
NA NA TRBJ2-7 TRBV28 TGTGCCAGCAGTCCCAGGACAATGAACGAGCAGTACTTC CASSPRTMNEQYF